The sequence of this T cell receptor (beta chain) was determined in a study of OX40 agonist ivuxolimab in advanced cancers. Study details: The study treated patients with ivuxolimab, an agonistic anti-OX40 (CD134) antibody. Prior anti-PD-1, anti-PD-L1 or anti-CTLA-4 therapy did not bar entry, and about 40% had some.

Here immunoSEQ multiplex PCR was the method, and the copy in TCRdb shows in-frame clones only, minus some. The data show around 100,000 clones, around nine tenths seen once. The V end was cut by 8 bases, the J end by 4 bases, with 18 bases between. CDR3 size: 14 residues. The germline gives CDR1 MNHNS, CDR2 SASEGT. For this clone: The antigen remains undetermined.

Findings and limits, study-wide: Patients with a partial response at 0.1-3.0 mg/kg had among the lowest clonal expansion.

The sequence came from an adult with an advanced solid tumor such as melanoma, head and neck, liver or kidney cancer. Sample: CD4+ or CD8+ T cells sorted from blood, taken in a trial of the OX40 agonist ivuxolimab. This chain joins TRBV6-1 and TRBJ2-7; D tentatively reads TRBD1 or TRBD2 (7 bases each). The CDR3 spells CASGGGGGRYEQYF. The CDR3 DNA reads as TGTGCCAGCGGTGGGGGAGGGGGCAGGTACGAGCAGTACTTC.